This record concerns one TCR beta chain sequence. Its antigen is unknown. Clones were read by immunoSEQ multiplex PCR, and TCRdb kept only the in-frame ones, dropping some. The sample shows some 58,000 clones, around 85% of them seen only once. The sample is drawn from a study of OX40 agonist ivuxolimab in advanced cancers. Study-wide context: Across the patients, intravenous ivuxolimab was delivered every 2 weeks at 0.01 to 10 mg/kg. Among those enrolled, mean age was approximately 62 years (range roughly 23 to 90) and less than 90% were male. Study-level findings and limits: By week 6 at 0.1 to 3.0 mg/kg, blood CD4+ and CD8+ T cells had expanded clonally. In the expanded peripheral T cells, antigen specificity was never determined.

Germline V CDR1 and CDR2: KGHSH, LQKENI. The CDR3 loop spans 13 amino acids. V gave up 6 bases and J gave up 5 bases, with 11 bases separating them. V and J are TRBV18 and TRBJ2-4, with D tentatively TRBD2 (6 bases). This clonotype was sampled from an adult with an advanced solid tumor such as melanoma, head and neck, liver or kidney cancer. Sequences were derived from CD4+ or CD8+ T cells sorted from blood, sampled in a trial of the OX40 agonist ivuxolimab. The CDR3 is CASSPGVENIQYF. Here the CDR3 DNA reads TGTGCCAGCTCGCCGGGGGTTGAAAACATTCAGTACTTC. Full variable domain (outside the CDR3, taken from reference TRBV18 and TRBJ2-4): NAGVMQNPRHLVRRRGQEARLRCSPMKGHSHVYWYRQLPEEGLKFMVYLQKENIIDESGMPKERFSAEFPKEGPSILRIQQVVRGDSAAYFCASSPGVENIQYFGAGTRLSVL.